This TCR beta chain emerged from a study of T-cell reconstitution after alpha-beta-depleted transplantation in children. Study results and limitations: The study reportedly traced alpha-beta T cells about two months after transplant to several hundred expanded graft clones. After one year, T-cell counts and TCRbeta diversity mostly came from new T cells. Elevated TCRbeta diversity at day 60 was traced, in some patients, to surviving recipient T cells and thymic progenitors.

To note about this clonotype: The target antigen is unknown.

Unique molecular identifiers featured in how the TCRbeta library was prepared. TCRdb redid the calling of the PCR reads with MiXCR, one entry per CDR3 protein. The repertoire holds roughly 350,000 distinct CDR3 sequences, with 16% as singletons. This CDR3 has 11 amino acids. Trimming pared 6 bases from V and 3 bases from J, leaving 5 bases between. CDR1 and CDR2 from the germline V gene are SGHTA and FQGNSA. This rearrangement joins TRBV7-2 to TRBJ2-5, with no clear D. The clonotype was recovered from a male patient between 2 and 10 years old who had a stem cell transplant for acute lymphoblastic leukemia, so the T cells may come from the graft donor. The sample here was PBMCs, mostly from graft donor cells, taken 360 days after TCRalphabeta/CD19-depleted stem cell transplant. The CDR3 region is CASRSEETQYF. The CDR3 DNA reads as TGTGCCAGCAGGTCGGAAGAGACCCAGTACTTC.